The 5 T cell receptor beta chains reported below all come from one sample, sequenced in a study of molecular identifiers for immune sequencing clone quantification. One entry per CDR3 protein results from TCRdb running MiXCR on the PCR reads. The data hold a few hundred thousand distinct CDR3 sequences, with about a fifth observed a single time. Sequencing used naive CD8+ T cells from blood, with Jurkat cell RNA spiked in. Described subset: FACS-sorted CD8+CD4-CCR7+CD45RA+ naive T cells. Receptor source: a human donor in good health. Some libraries in this study had Jurkat cell RNA spiked in.

This clonotype was detected only a few times. The chain uses TRBV30 and TRBJ2-2; D gene unclear. Per germline, CDR1 GTSNPN and CDR2 SVGIG (reference sequence). The germline V and J ends were trimmed by 0 bases and 6 bases, with 14 bases remaining between them. The CDR3 has 15 residues. Here the CDR3 DNA reads TGTGCCTGGAGTGTAGGTCCTGGTGGAGCCGGGGAGCTGTTTTTT. The encoded protein is CAWSVGPGGAGELFF. Using reference TRBV30 and TRBJ2-2 for the parts outside the CDR3, the full variable domain is SQTIHQWPATLVQPVGSPLSLECTVEGTSNPNLYWYRQAAGRGLQLLFYSVGIGQISSEVPQNLSASRPQDRQFILSSKKLLLSDSGFYLCAWSVGPGGAGELFFGEGSRLTVL.

CDR3 in amino acids: CASSQVASGGDREQYF. The DNA for the CDR3 is TGCGCCAGCAGCCAAGTGGCTAGCGGGGGAGATAGGGAGCAGTACTTC. V and J are TRBV4-3 and TRBJ2-7, with 10 positions matching TRBD2. V was clipped by 1 base and J by 7 bases; unmatched bases: 10. The CDR3 covers 16 residues. Per the germline V gene, CDR1 is LGHNA and CDR2 is YSLEER.

V gene TRBV11-3 combines with J gene TRBJ2-1; 7 bases are shared with TRBD1. The junction had 12 bases not matched to a gene; V was cut back by 5 bases and J by 5 bases. This CDR3 spans 16 amino acids. CDR1 and CDR2 (germline): SGHNT, YENEEA. The chain's CDR3 is CASSEDRVGVNNEQFF. In DNA, the CDR3 is TGTGCCAGCAGCGAAGACAGGGTTGGGGTTAACAATGAGCAGTTCTTC.

The J gene is TRBJ2-1, the V gene TRBV20-1, with no clear D. The CDR3 covers 15 residues. The germline V gene encodes CDR1 DFQATT and CDR2 SNEGSKA (reference sequence). V was pared by 3 bases and J by 0 bases, with 12 bases between. CDR3 loop: CSARGLQSSYNEQFF. The CDR3 DNA reads as TGCAGTGCTAGGGGCCTTCAGAGCTCCTACAATGAGCAGTTCTTC.

This clonotype came up a few times. V gene TRBV9 combines with J gene TRBJ1-4; 7 bases line up with TRBD1. The germline V gene encodes CDR1 SGDLS and CDR2 YYNGEE. With V trimmed by 1 base and J by 4 bases, 4 bases remained unmatched. The CDR3 contains 15 residues. CDR3 nucleotide sequence: TGTGCCAGCAGCGTAACCGGGACAGTTAATGAAAAACTGTTTTTT. Its protein is CASSVTGTVNEKLFF. Full variable domain (remainder filled in from reference TRBV9 and TRBJ1-4): DSGVTQTPKHLITATGQRVTLRCSPRSGDLSVYWYQQSLDQGLQFLIQYYNGEERAKGNILERFSAQQFPDLHSELNLSSLELGDSALYFCASSVTGTVNEKLFFGSGTQLSVL.